This is a list of T cell receptor beta chains from one sample in a study of shared clonotypes between healthy human individuals. TCRdb keeps only in-frame clones here, not all; method: immunoSEQ multiplex PCR. This sample has around 2.5 million clones, with 90% to 95% found just once. The material sequenced was naive CD4+ T cells from PBMCs. The receptors stem from a man between 18 and 29 years old in good health. Some clones in this sample may be carry-over from other donors' samples. The CDR3 runs from the conserved cysteine through the conserved F or W. D genes are given only for firm matches. Clone size is given for some rows only: seen once, a few or many times, or a class if the clone is expanded.

18	TRBV5-1	TRBD2	TRBJ2-3	-	TGCGCCAGCAGCTTGGAGCCAGCGGGAGGCCTCAGCACAGATACGCAGTATTTT	CASSLEPAGGLSTDTQYF
15	TRBV6-5	-	TRBJ1-1	-	TGTGCCAGCAGTTACCCTGGAGGTTGGGACACTGAAGCTTTCTTT	CASSYPGGWDTEAFF
13	TRBV7-3	-	TRBJ2-7	-	TGTGCCAGCAGCCAGAGCAGGGATCACGAGCAGTACTTC	CASSQSRDHEQYF
15	TRBV28	TRBD2	TRBJ2-1	-	TGTGCCAGCAGTCTAGCGGGAGGGCTCTACAATGAGCAGTTCTTC	CASSLAGGLYNEQFF
14	TRBV5-1	TRBD2	TRBJ2-4	-	TGCGCCAGCAGCCCCACTAGCGGGAGTGACATTCAGTACTTC	CASSPTSGSDIQYF
14	TRBV18	-	TRBJ2-7	-	TGTGCCAGCTCACCACCTCTAGCCCCCTCCGAGCAGTACTTC	CASSPPLAPSEQYF
10	TRBV30	-	TRBJ2-5	-	TGTGCCTTTGGGAGCGAGACCCAGTACTTC	CAFGSETQYF
14	TRBV4-3	-	TRBJ2-7	-	TGCGCCAGCAGCCAAGAGGGCAGTTCCTACGAGCAGTACTTC	CASSQEGSSYEQYF
15	TRBV4-1	-	TRBJ1-2	once	TGCGCCAGCAGCCAAGCTCTAGGGGACGCGCTCGGCTACACCTTC	CASSQALGDALGYTF
16	TRBV5-6	TRBD2	TRBJ2-1	-	TGTGCCAGCAGCCCGACCAGCGGGAGGGCCTACAATGAGCAGTTCTTC	CASSPTSGRAYNEQFF
16	TRBV21-1	-	TRBJ2-3	-	TGTGCCAGCAGCAAAGGTGAACAGGGGGCAGTAGATACGCAGTATTTT	CASSKGEQGAVDTQYF
13	TRBV28	-	TRBJ1-1	few	TGTGCCAGCAAGGTTCTGAGGAACACTGAAGCTTTCTTT	CASKVLRNTEAFF
16	TRBV7-2	-	TRBJ1-3	-	TGTGCCAGCAGCCCAACGAGGGGCTACTCTGGAAACACCATATATTTT	CASSPTRGYSGNTIYF
16	TRBV7-2	TRBD2	TRBJ2-1	-	TGTGCCAGCAGCTTAGTGGGGACTAGGATCTACAATGAGCAGTTCTTC	CASSLVGTRIYNEQFF
17	TRBV7-2	-	TRBJ1-4	-	TGTGCCAGCAGCTTAGGAGTGCAGAGAGGCGGTAATGAAAAACTGTTTTTT	CASSLGVQRGGNEKLFF
15	TRBV28	-	TRBJ1-5	-	TGTGCCAGCAGTTTACCAGGGGATCGATTTCAGCCCCAGCATTTT	CASSLPGDRFQPQHF
15	TRBV7-7	-	TRBJ2-1	-	TGTGCCAGCAGCTTTGGGGACGGCCCGAACAATGAGCAGTTCTTC	CASSFGDGPNNEQFF
13	TRBV30	-	TRBJ2-7	-	TGTGCCTGTCAGGTTAGGAGCTCCTACGAGCAGTACTTC	CACQVRSSYEQYF
12	TRBV25-1	-	TRBJ1-2	-	TGTGCCAGCAATCAGGGAAGGGGTGGCTACACCTTC	CASNQGRGGYTF
12	TRBV19	TRBD1	TRBJ1-2	-	TGTGCCAGTCGTGACAGGGTAGAAGGCTACACCTTC	CASRDRVEGYTF
17	TRBV5-4	TRBD1	TRBJ2-4	-	TGTGCCAGCAGCGCGAACCTAGGGACAGGGGGCAGTCACATTCAGTACTTC	CASSANLGTGGSHIQYF
17	TRBV5-8	TRBD1	TRBJ1-2	-	TGTGCCAGCAGCTTACCCGGGACAGGTTTAATGATCCGTGGCTACACCTTC	CASSLPGTGLMIRGYTF
14	TRBV11-3	TRBD1	TRBJ2-7	-	TGTGCCAGCAGCACGGACAGGGCCTCCTACGAGCAGTACTTC	CASSTDRASYEQYF
15	TRBV5-1	-	TRBJ2-1	-	TGCGCCAGCAGCTTAGAGGGGGTCTCCTACAATGAGCAGTTCTTC	CASSLEGVSYNEQFF
12	TRBV5-4	-	TRBJ1-1	-	TGTGCCAGCAGCTTGTGGTCCACTGAAGCTTTCTTT	CASSLWSTEAFF
15	TRBV7-9	TRBD1	TRBJ2-5	-	TGTGCCAGCAGCCGGGGACAGGGGTTGAAAGAGACCCAGTACTTC	CASSRGQGLKETQYF
14	TRBV4-1	-	TRBJ2-7	-	TGCGCCAGCAGCCAGAGGGTCTTGGATGACGGGCAGTACTTC	CASSQRVLDDGQYF
15	TRBV7-2	TRBD1	TRBJ1-4	-	TGTGCCAGCAGCTCATACAGGGGAGGTCAGGAAGAACTGTTTTTT	CASSSYRGGQEELFF
13	TRBV19	-	TRBJ1-6	-	TGTGCCAGTACCCCAACAGGGAATTCACCCCTCCACTTT	CASTPTGNSPLHF
14	TRBV6-6	-	TRBJ1-1	-	TGTGCCAGCAGTCGGGGATCAACAGAGACTGAAGCTTTCTTT	CASSRGSTETEAFF
16	TRBV15	-	TRBJ1-2	-	TGTGCCACCAGCAGAGATCGTAGGATTGTAATTGAAGGCTACACCTTC	CATSRDRRIVIEGYTF
14	TRBV6-5	-	TRBJ1-4	-	TGTGCCAGCCGACGGGCCTCACCTCTTGAAAAACTGTTTTTT	CASRRASPLEKLFF
18	TRBV5-4	TRBD2	TRBJ2-3	-	TGTGCCAGCAGCCTCCGGACTAGCGGGAACCCGACCGCAGATACGCAGTATTTT	CASSLRTSGNPTADTQYF
16	TRBV18	TRBD2	TRBJ2-1	-	TGTGCCAGCTCACCAGATAAGGCTAGCGGGAGGGGTGAGCAGTTCTTC	CASSPDKASGRGEQFF
17	TRBV5-1	TRBD1	TRBJ1-1	-	TGCGCCAGCAGCGGGCCGGGACAGGGGGTCGTGAACACTGAAGCTTTCTTT	CASSGPGQGVVNTEAFF
15	TRBV5-4	TRBD2	TRBJ2-7	-	TGTGCCAGCAGCGGTGGGAAAAGCGGGAGCTACGAGCAGTACTTC	CASSGGKSGSYEQYF
14	TRBV2	TRBD1	TRBJ2-7	once	TGTGCCAGCAGTGAAGATGGACAGGGGTCCGAGCAGTACTTC	CASSEDGQGSEQYF
14	TRBV28	-	TRBJ1-2	-	TGTGCCAGCAGTTTATATAACGGCGCCTCTGGCTACACCTTC	CASSLYNGASGYTF
14	TRBV27	-	TRBJ1-4	-	TGTGCCAGCTCGGGGGGGTGGAAGGACGAAAAACTGTTTTTT	CASSGGWKDEKLFF
15	TRBV5-1	TRBD1	TRBJ2-3	-	TGCGCCAGCAGCTTGGAAACAGGGGGGACAGATACGCAGTATTTT	CASSLETGGTDTQYF
16	TRBV5-1	-	TRBJ1-3	-	TGCGCCAGCAGCTTGGCCGGGCCGCGGGGGGCCAACACCATATATTTT	CASSLAGPRGANTIYF
14	TRBV5-1	-	TRBJ1-1	-	TGCGCCTCCTCGGGGTACCAGGGACAAACTGAAGCTTTCTTT	CASSGYQGQTEAFF
16	TRBV5-6	TRBD2	TRBJ2-2	-	TGTGCCAGCAGCCGGGTGGTAGCGGGAGAGGCCGGGGAGCTGTTTTTT	CASSRVVAGEAGELFF
15	TRBV7-3	-	TRBJ2-3	-	TGTGCCAGCAGCTTATACGGGAGCGTAGTCGATACGCAGTATTTT	CASSLYGSVVDTQYF
16	TRBV5-1	TRBD1	TRBJ2-3	-	TGCGCCAGCAGCTTGGGTTTAGGACAGGGCACAGATACGCAGTATTTT	CASSLGLGQGTDTQYF
11	TRBV20-1	-	TRBJ1-6	-	TGCAGTGCTAGCAGGGATTCACCCCTCCACTTT	CSASRDSPLHF
15	TRBV5-4	-	TRBJ2-1	-	TGTGCCAGCAGCCCAGTACTAGCTCAGTACAATGAGCAGTTCTTC	CASSPVLAQYNEQFF
16	TRBV30	-	TRBJ2-1	-	TGTGCCTGGAGTGTTAATCGCGGGGGCGGTACGAGTGAGCAGTTCTTC	CAWSVNRGGGTSEQFF
13	TRBV29-1	TRBD1	TRBJ2-3	-	TGCAGCGGGCAGACAGGGATCACAGATACGCAGTATTTT	CSGQTGITDTQYF
14	TRBV19	TRBD1	TRBJ2-7	-	TGTGCCAGTACTGCCGGGACAGGGGTCTACGAGCAGTACTTC	CASTAGTGVYEQYF
15	TRBV7-8	TRBD2	TRBJ2-3	-	TGTGCCAGCAGCTTAGCTAGCGGGACAATAGATACGCAGTATTTT	CASSLASGTIDTQYF
14	TRBV30	-	TRBJ2-7	-	TGTGCCTGGAGAAGGGCAGGCATATCCTACGAGCAGTACTTC	CAWRRAGISYEQYF
13	TRBV6-6	TRBD2	TRBJ2-7	-	TGTGCCAGCAGCCAGACTAGCAACTACGAGCAGTACTTC	CASSQTSNYEQYF
13	TRBV7-3	TRBD1	TRBJ1-2	-	TGTGCCAGCAGCGGGACAGGGGGCTCTGGCTACACCTTC	CASSGTGGSGYTF
14	TRBV5-5	TRBD1	TRBJ2-7	-	TGTGCCAGCAATCCCAGGACAGGGAATGACGAGCAGTACTTC	CASNPRTGNDEQYF